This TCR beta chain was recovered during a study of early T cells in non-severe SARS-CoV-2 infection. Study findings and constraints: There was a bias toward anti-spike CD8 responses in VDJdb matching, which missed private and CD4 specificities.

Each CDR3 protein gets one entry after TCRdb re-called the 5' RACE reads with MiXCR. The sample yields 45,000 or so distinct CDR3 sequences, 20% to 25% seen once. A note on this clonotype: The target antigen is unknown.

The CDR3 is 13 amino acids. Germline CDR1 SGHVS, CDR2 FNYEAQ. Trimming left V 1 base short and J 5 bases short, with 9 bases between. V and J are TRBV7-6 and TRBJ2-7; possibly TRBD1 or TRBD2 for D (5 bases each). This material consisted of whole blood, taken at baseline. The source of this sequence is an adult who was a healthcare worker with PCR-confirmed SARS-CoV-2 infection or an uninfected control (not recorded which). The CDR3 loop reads CASSLVGTDEQYF. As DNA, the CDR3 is TGTGCCAGCAGCTTAGTGGGGACCGACGAGCAGTACTTC.